A selection of T cell receptor beta chains follows, all from one sample in a study of T-cell memory formation after mild COVID-19. One entry per CDR3 protein, called by TCRdb with MiXCR from the 5' RACE reads. The table shows about 540,000 distinct CDR3 sequences, with 20% occurring only once. The sequencing sample was made of PBMCs or a T cell subset sorted from them (not recorded which). Source of these receptors: an adult woman who had mild COVID-19 (a few samples of this study predate the infection). Cell type and time point are not known. Each CDR3 is given with its conserved first and last residue. D genes are given only for firm matches. Not every row has a clone size; where given, it reads once, few, many or a size class.

TRBV7-9	-	TRBJ2-3	few	TGTGCCACCTCAGCCGGGGATACGCAGTATTTT	CATSAGDTQYF
TRBV10-3	TRBD2	TRBJ2-1	-	TGTGCCATCAGAGCGGGACTAGCGGGAGGGTACAATGAGCAGTTCTTC	CAIRAGLAGGYNEQFF
TRBV20-1	-	TRBJ2-1	-	TGCAGTGCTAGAACCCTAGACTACCCTGAGCAGTTCTTC	CSARTLDYPEQFF
TRBV5-1	TRBD2	TRBJ2-3	-	TGCGCCAGCACCCAAACCGGGACTAGCGGGGGGGCTCATACGCAGTATTTT	CASTQTGTSGGAHTQYF
TRBV5-4	TRBD2	TRBJ2-1	-	TGTGCCAGCAGCTACAAACTAGCGGGAGACAGGGGTGAGCAGTTCTTC	CASSYKLAGDRGEQFF
TRBV7-8	-	TRBJ2-1	-	TGTGCCAGCAGCTTATTGGGAGTTCAGCTCTTC	CASSLLGVQLF
TRBV6-4	-	TRBJ1-5	few	TGTGCCAGCAGTGTCCAGGGTGGACAGCCCCAGCATTTT	CASSVQGGQPQHF
TRBV20-1	-	TRBJ2-1	few	TGCAGTGCTAGGGACCCCTCCTACAATGAGCAGTTCTTC	CSARDPSYNEQFF
TRBV12-3/TRBV12-4	-	TRBJ2-3	few	TGTGCCAGCAGTTCAGGGAGTCCAGATACGCAGTATTTT	CASSSGSPDTQYF
TRBV6-1	-	TRBJ1-6	few	TGTGCCAGCAGTGAGGCAGGGGAGTCACCCCTCCACTTT	CASSEAGESPLHF
TRBV12-3/TRBV12-4	-	TRBJ2-1	many	TGTGCCAGCAGTCCTAGACTAGTGAGCTCCTACAATGAGCAGTTCTTC	CASSPRLVSSYNEQFF
TRBV5-1	-	TRBJ1-2	-	TGCGCCAGCAGCTTGGGGGGGTCCCCTATCCCTAGTGGCTACACCTTC	CASSLGGSPIPSGYTF
TRBV7-8	TRBD1	TRBJ2-7	many	TGCTATGGACAGGGGGCTCGGGAGCAGTACTTC	CYGQGAREQYF
TRBV19	TRBD1	TRBJ2-1	few	TGTGCCAGTAGCCCACGCGGACAGGGACAGGACCATGAGCAGTTCTTC	CASSPRGQGQDHEQFF
TRBV7-6	TRBD1	TRBJ2-1	-	TGTGCCAGCAGTCGGGACAGGGGCTCCTTAGGTGAGCAGTTCTTC	CASSRDRGSLGEQFF
TRBV12-3/TRBV12-4	TRBD1	TRBJ2-3	-	TGTGCCAGCAGTCCCCCGACAGGGGGCGGCACAGATACGCAGTATTTT	CASSPPTGGGTDTQYF
TRBV7-8	TRBD2	TRBJ2-4	-	TGTGCCAGCAGCCCCAGGATAGCGGGAGGGAAGGGAGCCAAAAACATTCAGTACTTC	CASSPRIAGGKGAKNIQYF
TRBV7-9	TRBD1	TRBJ1-1	-	TGTGCCAGCAGCTTAGAGTCAGGGGGAGCTTTCTTT	CASSLESGGAFF
TRBV12-3/TRBV12-4	-	TRBJ2-2	few	TGTGCCATGGATGGTGGGGGCGGCACCGGGGAGCTGTTTTTT	CAMDGGGGTGELFF
TRBV18	TRBD2	TRBJ2-3	few	TGTGCCAGCTCACCACCCGGGGTAGCGGGGGGCCGCACAGATACGCAGTATTTT	CASSPPGVAGGRTDTQYF
TRBV24-1	TRBD1	TRBJ2-3	-	TGTGCCACCTCTCGTGGTCCCGGGACAGGGGAAGATACGCAGTATTTT	CATSRGPGTGEDTQYF
TRBV12-3/TRBV12-4	TRBD1	TRBJ1-1	few	TGTGCCAGCAGACCCTCGGGGACAGTCATGAACACTGAAGCTTTCTTT	CASRPSGTVMNTEAFF
TRBV6-2/TRBV6-3	-	TRBJ1-6	once	TGTGCCAGCAGTCCGGACAGTCTACACCTCCACTTT	CASSPDSLHLHF
TRBV7-6	-	TRBJ2-1	-	TGTGCCAGCAGCTCAGAGGGGGACGTTGAGCAGTTCTTC	CASSSEGDVEQFF
TRBV6-1	-	TRBJ2-1	-	TGTGCCAGCAGTGAAGAGGTCGGACGCAATGAGCAGTTCTTC	CASSEEVGRNEQFF
TRBV5-6	-	TRBJ2-1	-	TGTGCCAGCAGTCAAGGACCAAGCTCCTACAATGAGCAGTTCTTC	CASSQGPSSYNEQFF
TRBV20-1	-	TRBJ2-7	few	TGCAGTGCTCGGCACTCCAACCGGGACACCCCCTACGAGCAGTACTTC	CSARHSNRDTPYEQYF
TRBV6-2/TRBV6-3	-	TRBJ1-1	few	TGTGCCAGCAGTTATGCGGGGAAGGATACTGAAGCTTTCTTT	CASSYAGKDTEAFF
TRBV29-1	-	TRBJ2-1	few	TGCAGCGTTGAAGCACCGTCGGCCTCCTCCTACAATGAGCAGTTCTTC	CSVEAPSASSYNEQFF
TRBV5-1	-	TRBJ1-1	few	TGCGCCAGCAGCTTCACAGGGCTCGGAGCAGGCGCTGAAGCTTTCTTT	CASSFTGLGAGAEAFF
TRBV4-3	TRBD1	TRBJ1-1	-	TGCGCCAGCAGCCAAGAGGACAGGGTGAACACTGAAGCTTTCTTT	CASSQEDRVNTEAFF
TRBV12-3/TRBV12-4	-	TRBJ1-5	few	TGTGCCAGCAGTCGGATCTATAGCAATCAGCCCCAGCATTTT	CASSRIYSNQPQHF
TRBV27	-	TRBJ2-7	few	TGTGCCAGCAGTTTCATTAGCGATCCCTACGAGCAGTACTTC	CASSFISDPYEQYF
TRBV6-2/TRBV6-3	TRBD2	TRBJ2-7	-	TGTGCCACACTGGGACTAGCGGGAGGAGAGCAGTACTTC	CATLGLAGGEQYF
TRBV7-9	-	TRBJ2-1	many	TGTGCCAGCAGCCCACCGGACTATCCCCCCTACAATGAGCAGTTCTTC	CASSPPDYPPYNEQFF
TRBV3-1	-	TRBJ1-1	few	TGTGCCAGCAGCCCACCTTGGGAGGGCGCTGAAGCTTTCTTT	CASSPPWEGAEAFF
TRBV12-3/TRBV12-4	-	TRBJ2-2	-	TGTGCCAGCGGGGGGACAGCCACCTCCGATGTCGGGGAGCTGTTTTTT	CASGGTATSDVGELFF
TRBV6-2/TRBV6-3	TRBD2	TRBJ2-7	few	TGTGCCAGTCTACTACGTCGGACTAGCGGGAGCAACGAGCAGTACTTC	CASLLRRTSGSNEQYF